This T cell receptor beta chain was observed in a study of beta chain features in type 1 diabetes. Isolated RNA was reverse transcribed in full, so expressed TCRB transcripts were sequenced. Measured with immunoSEQ multiplex PCR; TCRdb has only the in-frame clones, and not every one. The sample holds under 150,000 clones; 40% to 55% are singletons and the top ten take 0.35% to 0.5%. Germline V CDR1 and CDR2: MNHEY, SVGAGI. This CDR3 contains 11 residues. Trimming cost V 8 bases and J 7 bases, with 9 bases left between them. The chain links TRBV6-5 to TRBJ2-1; D is perhaps TRBD1 (5 bases). The sequencing sample was made of Tregs from blood. The TCR originated in a man younger than 35 in good health. DNA of the CDR3: TGTGCCAGCCGTGACAGAAATGAGCAGTTCTTC. This gives the protein CASRDRNEQFF.